A single sample gave rise to the 24 T cell receptor beta chains below, sequenced in a study of T and B cells in COVID-19 patients. TRB was amplified from roughly 250-500 ng of blood genomic DNA. BIOMED2 TRB-A/B primer pools were used in multiplex TRB PCR. In TCRdb, the multiplex PCR reads were re-called with MiXCR into one record per CDR3 protein. The sample records around 23,000 distinct CDR3 sequences, approximately 28% being singletons. Material: blood. Receptor source: a human donor who had recovered from COVID-19.

In nucleotides, the CDR3 is TGTGCCAGCAGCCAACTGTCGAACACCTACGAGCAGTACTTC. The encoded protein is CASSQLSNTYEQYF. This chain uses TRBV27 with TRBJ2-7; D is unclear. There are 14 residues in the CDR3. V was trimmed by 6 bases and J by 2 bases, leaving 14 bases between them. The germline V gene has CDR1 MNHEY and CDR2 SMNVEV (reference sequence).

The V and J genes are TRBV30 and TRBJ2-7, with 8 positions matching TRBD1. V gave up 3 bases and J gave up 4 bases; unmatched junction bases: 8. The CDR3 extends over 14 amino acids. The germline V gene has CDR1 GTSNPN and CDR2 SVGIG (reference sequence). Here the CDR3 reads CAWSAGQGRYEQYF. As DNA, the CDR3 is TGTGCCTGGAGCGCTGGACAGGGAAGGTACGAGCAGTACTTC.

The rearrangement uses TRBV7-2 and TRBJ2-1; 12 bases fit TRBD2. The CDR3 is 15 residues long. V trimming: 6 bases; J trimming: 8 bases; junction bases outside the gene matches: 8. Germline V gene sequence: CDR1 SGHTA, CDR2 FQGNSA. The CDR3 nucleotides read TGTGCCAGCAGGAGGTCGGGACTAGCGGGTTATGAGCAGTTCTTC. Its protein product is CASRRSGLAGYEQFF.

There are a few counts of this clonotype. V is TRBV18 and J is TRBJ2-5; no clear D gene. Trimming cost V 5 bases and J 4 bases, with 11 bases left between them. CDR3 length equals 13 residues. Per the germline V gene, CDR1 is KGHSH and CDR2 is LQKENI. CDR3 loop: CASSKDTPETQYF. CDR3 DNA sequence: TGTGCCAGCTCAAAAGACACGCCAGAGACCCAGTACTTC.

The genes are TRBV7-6 and TRBJ1-1; the D gene is possibly TRBD1 (6 bases). Germline-derived CDR1 and CDR2 are SGHVS and FNYEAQ. The ends were cut back, 5 bases at V and 3 bases at J, with 22 bases in the middle. This CDR3 region has 17 residues. Here the CDR3 DNA reads TGTGCCAGCAGCGGAGACGTCGCTCGGGGGCGTGACACTGAAGCTTTCTTT. It specifies CASSGDVARGRDTEAFF. Based on the CDR3 plus reference TRBV7-6 and TRBJ1-1, the full variable domain is GAGVSQSPRYKVTKRGQDVALRCDPISGHVSLYWYRQALGQGPEFLTYFNYEAQQDKSGLPNDRFSAERPEGSISTLTIQRTEQRDSAMYRCASSGDVARGRDTEAFFGQGTRLTVV.

This clonotype occurred many times. V and J are TRBV6-5 and TRBJ2-7; TRBD2 agrees at 14 bases. This CDR3 is 17 amino acids long. Trimming took 5 bases from V and 2 from J; bases not matched to a gene: 8. Germline-derived CDR1 and CDR2 are MNHEY and SVGAGI. The DNA of the CDR3 is TGTGCCAGCAGTCAAACGGGACTAGCGGGAGCGGCCTACGAGCAGTACTTC. Translating it yields CASSQTGLAGAAYEQYF.

This clonotype was found a few times. The rearrangement uses TRBV30 and TRBJ1-5; 7 nucleotides match TRBD1. Germline trimming cut 0 bases from V and 0 bases from J; bases unmatched to any gene: 8. Germline CDR1 reads GTSNPN; CDR2 reads SVGIG (reference sequence). The CDR3 is 17 residues long. The CDR3 loop reads CAWSVSWGQPSNQPQHF. The CDR3 DNA sequence: TGTGCCTGGAGTGTATCGTGGGGACAGCCTAGCAATCAGCCCCAGCATTTT.

A single count supports this clonotype. One end of the junction does not line up with germline, which may come from a read error. V and J are TRBV12-3 or TRBV12-4 and TRBJ2-1, with D unresolved. The CDR3 has 16 residues. CDR3 in DNA: TGTGCCAGCAGCCGACTTGGGCTTAGCTCCTACAATAAGCAGTTCTTC. This gives the protein CASSRLGLSSYNKQFF.

The chain uses TRBV6-6 and TRBJ2-1, with 11 nucleotides matching TRBD2. This CDR3 region has 16 residues. Germline V gene lookup returns CDR1 MNHNY and CDR2 SVGAGI (reference sequence). Unmatched junction bases numbered 10, after V lost 5 bases and J lost 7 bases. The CDR3 sequence: CASSRPSTSGGNEQFF. For the CDR3, the DNA is TGTGCCAGCAGTCGCCCAAGTACTAGCGGGGGAAATGAGCAGTTCTTC.

This clonotype was counted ten times or more. The V gene is TRBV5-4, the J gene TRBJ2-2; D call uncertain. V gave up 4 bases and J gave up 1 base, with 5 bases separating them. Germline CDR1 SGHNT, CDR2 YYREEE (reference sequence). The CDR3 extends over 13 amino acids. The DNA of the CDR3 is TGTGCCAGCAGCCAGTTGAACACCGGGGAGCTGTTTTTT. This encodes CASSQLNTGELFF.

By share, this clonotype counts as medium-sized. The rearrangement uses TRBV11-1 and TRBJ2-2, with TRBD2 matching 13 bases. The CDR3 covers 16 residues. V shed 11 bases, J shed 5 bases, and the junction held 11 bases outside the gene matches. CDR1 is SGHAT, CDR2 FQDESV, per germline (reference sequence). The CDR3 DNA follows: TGTGCCTGCCGCTTACTAGCGGGGGGGCCGACCGGGGAGCTGTTTTTT. Translation: CACRLLAGGPTGELFF.

The chain carries TRBV5-5 and TRBJ2-7; TRBD2 agrees at 16 bases. V shed 3 bases, J shed 4 bases, and the junction held 4 bases outside the gene matches. The CDR3 covers 16 residues. The germline CDR1 and CDR2 sequences are SGHKS and YYEKEE (reference sequence). The CDR3 nucleotides read TGTGCCAGCAGCTCGGGACTAGCGGGGGGGCTTTACGAGCAGTACTTC. It codes for CASSSGLAGGLYEQYF.

In its sample, this clonotype is medium-sized. This chain links TRBV19 with TRBJ2-2, with 11 bases that match TRBD1. The CDR3 has 15 amino acids. Trimming took 6 bases from V and 4 from J; bases not matched to a gene: 4. CDR1 is LNHDA, CDR2 SQIVND, per germline (reference sequence). CDR3 amino acids: CASRTGTGGTGELFF. The CDR3 DNA reads TGTGCCAGTAGGACCGGGACAGGGGGCACCGGGGAGCTGTTTTTT.

This clonotype was counted between two and nine times. The chain links TRBV7-6 to TRBJ2-3; TRBD1 matches at 9 bases. The V segment lost 4 bases and the J segment 3 bases; nucleotides outside the gene matches: 14. The germline V gene has CDR1 SGHVS and CDR2 FNYEAQ. CDR3 size: 18 residues. This chain's CDR3 is CASSSDTGGGQFTDTQYF. The DNA of the CDR3 is TGTGCCAGCAGCTCCGACACAGGGGGCGGTCAATTTACAGATACGCAGTATTTT. Supplemented by reference TRBV7-6 and TRBJ2-3, the full variable domain reads GAGVSQSPRYKVTKRGQDVALRCDPISGHVSLYWYRQALGQGPEFLTYFNYEAQQDKSGLPNDRFSAERPEGSISTLTIQRTEQRDSAMYRCASSSDTGGGQFTDTQYFGPGTRLTVL.

The CDR3 reads CASSLAGDKGTEAFF. CDR3 DNA: TGCGCCAGCAGCTTGGCTGGGGACAAGGGCACTGAAGCTTTCTTT. The rearrangement uses TRBV5-1 and TRBJ1-1, with a weak D call TRBD1 (6 bases). The CDR3 runs 15 residues. V lost 0 bases to trimming and J lost 4 bases, with 13 bases between them. Germline CDR1 and CDR2: SGHRS and YFSETQ.

There are a few counts of this clonotype. The genes are TRBV5-4 and TRBJ2-7, with D perhaps matching TRBD1 or TRBD2 (5 bases each). Trimming stripped 4 bases from V and 5 bases from J, with 19 bases between. The CDR3 length is 15 residues. Germline CDR1 SGHNT, CDR2 YYREEE (reference sequence). CDR3 coding DNA: TGTGCCAGCAGCGGGGGACCATCAACAATCCACGAGCAGTACTTC. Its protein is CASSGGPSTIHEQYF.

There are a few counts of this clonotype. V gene TRBV12-3 or TRBV12-4 combines with J gene TRBJ2-2, with D possibly matching TRBD1 (5 bases). V lost 7 bases and J 1 base, leaving 22 bases between the germline ends. The CDR3 runs 18 residues. The CDR3 sequence: CASIPNTGERMNTGELFF. The CDR3 DNA reads as TGTGCCAGCATCCCTAATACAGGAGAGCGAATGAACACCGGGGAGCTGTTTTTT.

The CDR3 DNA sequence: TGTGCCTGGAGTGTTGCGGGTCCGGGCTACACCTTC. Translation gives CAWSVAGPGYTF. This rearrangement joins TRBV30 to TRBJ1-2; D not resolved. This CDR3 is 12 amino acids long. CDR1 and CDR2 (germline): GTSNPN, SVGIG (reference sequence). The V end was cut by 0 bases, the J end by 8 bases, with 10 bases between.

This clonotype was observed a handful of times. The chain combines TRBV30 with TRBJ1-3; 9 nucleotides align to TRBD1. J gave up 6 bases and V 7 bases, and 7 bases lay outside the gene matches. The CDR3 length is 13 residues. The V gene's germline CDR1 is GTSNPN and CDR2 SVGIG (reference sequence). The CDR3 is CAFSGTGTNTIYF. The CDR3 DNA is TGTGCCTTCTCCGGGACAGGGACAAACACCATATATTTT.

The V gene is TRBV6-5, the J gene TRBJ2-7; 9 nucleotides match TRBD1. V was clipped by 5 bases and J by 0 bases; unmatched bases: 5. The CDR3 has 15 amino acids. Germline CDR1 MNHEY, CDR2 SVGAGI. DNA of the CDR3: TGTGCCAGCAGTCGGGGGACAGGGAGCTCCTACGAGCAGTACTTC. It codes for CASSRGTGSSYEQYF.

In its sample, this clonotype was seen many times. The V gene is TRBV19, the J gene TRBJ2-7; perhaps D is TRBD1 or TRBD2 (5 bases each). The CDR3 runs to 15 residues. Trimming cost V 0 bases and J 3 bases, with 12 bases left between them. Germline lookup yields CDR1 LNHDA and CDR2 SQIVND (reference sequence). The CDR3 region has the DNA TGTGCCAGTAGTATAGAAGGAGGAGACAGCTACGAGCAGTACTTC. Translated, it gives CASSIEGGDSYEQYF.

The V gene is TRBV12-3 or TRBV12-4, the J gene TRBJ1-5; D call uncertain. Trimming took 11 bases from V and 5 from J, leaving 13 bases between them. This CDR3 is 12 amino acids long. CDR3 in amino acids: CAAHRRDQPQHF. The CDR3 DNA reads TGTGCCGCCCACCGTAGGGATCAGCCCCAGCATTTT.

The chain has TRBV12-3 or TRBV12-4 and TRBJ1-5, with D possibly matching TRBD1 (5 bases). The CDR3 sequence is 13 residues long. CDR3 nucleotide sequence: TGTGCTAGTGGTTTGAAGGGGAATCAGCCCCAGCATTTT. It encodes CASGLKGNQPQHF.

The genes are TRBV7-9 and TRBJ2-7; D possibly corresponds to TRBD2 (6 bases). CDR3 length: 15 residues. V was shortened by 1 base and J by 3 bases, with 13 bases between the two germline ends. The germline CDR1 and CDR2 sequences are SEHNR and FQNEAQ (reference sequence). CDR3 region: CASSLGQEGHYEQYF. CDR3 nucleotide sequence: TGTGCCAGCAGCTTAGGGCAGGAGGGCCACTACGAGCAGTACTTC.